One and the same sample provided the 11 T cell receptor beta chains below, sequenced in a study of T cell responses to AZD1222 COVID-19 vaccine. Data came from immunoSEQ multiplex PCR; TCRdb stores just in-frame clones and leaves some out. The sample includes under 200,000 clones, about 83% seen only once; the top ten take 0.85% to 1.1%. The material was peripheral blood, obtained 28 days after the second AZD1222 dose. The receptors derive from an adult who received the AZD1222 COVID-19 vaccine.

In the case of this clone: Sequence at one end of the junction differs from germline and may be a read error. The J gene is TRBJ1-2, the V gene TRBV2, with D perhaps TRBD1 (5 bases). From germline, CDR1 is SNHLY and CDR2 FYNNEI. This CDR3 is 10 amino acids long. DNA of the CDR3: TGTGCCAGTGGTGTCGGGGCAGTCTTCTTC. Translated: CASGVGAVFF.

The CDR3 is CASKTGHYYEQYF. The CDR3 DNA sequence: TGTGCCAGCAAAACGGGACACTACTACGAGCAGTACTTC. The V and J genes are TRBV12-3 or TRBV12-4 and TRBJ2-7; D perhaps matches TRBD1 (6 bases). There are 13 residues in the CDR3. V gave up 7 bases and J gave up 3 bases, with 13 bases separating them.

The V call is TRBV14, the J call TRBJ1-2; TRBD1 aligns across 10 bases. The germline CDR1 and CDR2 sequences are SGHDN and FVKESK. The CDR3 is 13 amino acids. With V trimmed by 5 bases and J by 6 bases, 3 bases remained unmatched. The CDR3 loop reads CASSRGQGDGYTF. The DNA for the CDR3 is TGTGCCAGCAGCAGAGGACAGGGGGATGGCTACACCTTC.

This clone was detected once. The chain couples TRBV6-1 to TRBJ2-2, with 7 bases lining up with TRBD1. V was pared by 2 bases and J by 1 base, with 1 base of the junction left unmatched. The CDR3 loop spans 15 amino acids. Germline CDR1 is MNHNS and CDR2 is SASEGT. The CDR3 bases are TGTGCCAGCAGTGAAAACAGGGGGAACACCGGGGAGCTGTTTTTT. Translation: CASSENRGNTGELFF.

The chain joins TRBV30 to TRBJ2-4, with D possibly matching TRBD1 (6 bases). The CDR3 consists of 15 residues. CDR1 and CDR2 (germline): GTSNPN, SVGIG (reference sequence). The V end was cut by 4 bases, the J end by 0 bases, with 13 bases between. In nucleotides, the CDR3 is TGTGCCTGGAAGGACAGTACACTAGCCAAAAACATTCAGTACTTC. It specifies CAWKDSTLAKNIQYF.

This chain connects TRBV3-1 (or the pseudogene TRBV3-2) to TRBJ1-2, with 10 bases lining up with TRBD1. The V segment lost 5 bases and the J segment 6 bases; nucleotides outside the gene matches: 6. CDR1 LGHDT and CDR2 YNNKEL come from the germline V gene (reference sequence). This CDR3 spans 14 amino acids. CDR3 protein: CASSKTGGINGYTF. The CDR3 DNA is TGTGCCAGCAGCAAGACAGGGGGCATAAATGGCTACACCTTC.

V is TRBV11-2 and J is TRBJ2-3; no firm D call. V shed 1 base and J shed 0 bases, with 5 bases lying between them. CDR1 and CDR2 (germline): SGHAT, FQNNGV. The CDR3 contains 14 residues. CDR3 protein: CASSLVDSTDTQYF. The CDR3 DNA follows: TGTGCCAGCAGCTTAGTGGACAGCACAGATACGCAGTATTTT.

This chain joins TRBV27 and TRBJ2-7, with D perhaps matching TRBD1 or TRBD2 (6 bases each). V gave up 0 bases and J gave up 6 bases, with 18 bases separating them. CDR1 and CDR2 from the germline V gene are MNHEY and SMNVEV (reference sequence). This CDR3 has 16 residues. CDR3 sequence reads: CASSLSGGMVLSEQYF. CDR3 DNA: TGTGCCAGCAGTTTATCAGGGGGGATGGTTTTGTCCGAGCAGTACTTC.

This clone was picked up a small number of times. CDR3 DNA sequence: TGTGCCAGCAGTGATGCGTTTGGGGGGGGTAGTGAAAAACTGTTTTTT. As protein: CASSDAFGGGSEKLFF. The chain couples TRBV6-1 to TRBJ1-4, with TRBD1 as a possible D gene (5 bases). Trimming removed 3 bases at V and 7 bases at J, with 18 bases between. The length of the CDR3 is 16 residues. CDR1 is MNHNS and CDR2 is SASEGT in the germline V gene.

V is TRBV7-2 and J is TRBJ2-2, with 7 positions matching TRBD1. V dropped 8 bases and J dropped 6; count of bases not matched to a gene: 6. The CDR3 runs 13 residues. The V gene's germline CDR1 is SGHTA and CDR2 FQGNSA. CDR3 DNA sequence: TGTGCCAGCCGGGGACAGCACGCCGGGGAGCTGTTTTTT. Its protein product is CASRGQHAGELFF.

The chain employs TRBV11-2 and TRBJ2-5; TRBD2 matches 8 bases. The trim removed 3 bases at V and 1 base at J, leaving 4 bases unmatched. CDR3 length equals 15 residues. Germline CDR1 SGHAT, CDR2 FQNNGV. DNA for the CDR3: TGTGCCAGCAGCTTTCTAACTAGCGGCCAAGAGACCCAGTACTTC. Translation gives CASSFLTSGQETQYF. The full variable domain, rest sourced from reference TRBV11-2 and TRBJ2-5, is EAGVAQSPRYKIIEKRQSVAFWCNPISGHATLYWYQQILGQGPKLLIQFQNNGVVDDSQLPKDRFSAERLKGVDSTLKIQPAKLEDSAVYLCASSFLTSGQETQYFGPGTRLLVL.